Below, 9 T cell receptor beta chains from the same sample are listed, as sequenced in a study of T cell responses to AZD1222 COVID-19 vaccine. TCRdb's table, derived via immunoSEQ multiplex PCR, lists solely in-frame clones and lacks some. This table has some 130,000 clones, about 92% appearing once. This material consisted of peripheral blood, taken 28 days after the second AZD1222 dose. The origin of the receptors is an adult who received the AZD1222 COVID-19 vaccine.

The CDR3 is CASSLVIGTNTGELFF. CDR3 sequence (DNA): TGTGCCAGCAGCTTGGTCATCGGAACGAACACCGGGGAGCTGTTTTTT. The rearrangement joins TRBV5-4 to TRBJ2-2; no definite D call. The CDR3 loop spans 16 amino acids. Trimming took off 0 bases at V and 0 bases at J, with 9 bases between the two ends. The V gene's germline CDR1 is SGHNT and CDR2 YYREEE (reference sequence).

This CDR3 is CASSPRGLSTANTGELFF. Written as DNA, the CDR3 is TGTGCCAGCAGCCCCCGGGGGCTGAGTACCGCGAACACCGGGGAGCTGTTTTTT. This chain connects TRBV27 to TRBJ2-2; D tentatively fits TRBD1 or TRBD2 (6 bases each). This CDR3 has 18 amino acids. V was trimmed by 6 bases and J by 0 bases, leaving 20 bases between them. The germline V gene encodes CDR1 MNHEY and CDR2 SMNVEV (reference sequence).

The J gene is TRBJ2-3, the V gene TRBV5-1; the D is unclear. V was clipped by 2 bases and J by 6 bases, with 16 bases between them. The CDR3 is 15 residues long. Germline V gives CDR1 SGHRS, CDR2 YFSETQ. CDR3 region: CASSFVGLGLDTQYF. The CDR3 DNA follows: TGCGCCAGCAGCTTTGTCGGGCTAGGTTTGGATACGCAGTATTTT.

The chain recombines TRBV5-6 with TRBJ1-2; 9 bases align to TRBD1. J was trimmed by 4 bases and V by 1 base; bases with no gene match: 5. The germline gives CDR1 SGHDT, CDR2 YYEEEE. The CDR3 has 15 amino acids. CDR3 protein: CASSLYTGGGYGYTF. The CDR3 DNA sequence: TGTGCCAGCAGCTTGTACACAGGGGGCGGCTATGGCTACACCTTC.

The chain uses TRBV7-2 and TRBJ2-1, with D hard to call. The germline V gene encodes CDR1 SGHTA and CDR2 FQGNSA. The CDR3 runs 11 residues. V was trimmed by 2 bases and J by 10 bases, leaving 6 bases between them. The CDR3 nucleotides read TGTGCCAGCAGCTTACGGGTAGAGCAGTTCTTC. This encodes CASSLRVEQFF.

V is TRBV7-2 and J is TRBJ1-2; D gene ambiguous. Germline loops: CDR1 SGHTA, CDR2 FQGNSA. Trimming stripped 6 bases from V and 8 bases from J, with 16 bases between. CDR3 size: 13 residues. CDR3 DNA sequence: TGTGCCAGCAGTCAGGCCAACACGGCGGGCTACACCTTC. As protein: CASSQANTAGYTF. The entire variable domain, with the rest obtained from reference TRBV7-2 and TRBJ1-2, is as follows: GAGVSQSPSNKVTEKGKDVELRCDPISGHTALYWYRQSLGQGLEFLIYFQGNSAPDKSGLPSDRFSAERTGGSVSTLTIQRTQQEDSAVYLCASSQANTAGYTFGSGTRLTVV.

V gene TRBV27 combines with J gene TRBJ1-4; possible D gene TRBD1, 6 bases. The CDR3 is 16 residues long. In germline, CDR1 is MNHEY, CDR2 SMNVEV (reference sequence). V lost 4 bases to trimming and J lost 3 bases, with 15 bases between them. The CDR3 DNA reads as TGTGCCAGCAGTTCCGCAGGGGCTGGAGCTAATGAAAAACTGTTTTTT. Its translation is CASSSAGAGANEKLFF.

The chain has TRBV4-1 and TRBJ1-1; possibly TRBD1 for D (5 bases). Germline CDR1 MGHRA, CDR2 YSYEKL. The CDR3 extends over 13 amino acids. V shed 6 bases and J shed 7 bases, with 15 bases lying between them. CDR3 protein: CASRGQGSDEAFF. CDR3 DNA sequence: TGCGCCAGCAGAGGACAAGGGAGTGATGAAGCTTTCTTT.

The chain is built from TRBV6-6 and TRBJ1-5; tentatively, D is TRBD1 (5 bases). The germline V gene has CDR1 MNHNY and CDR2 SVGAGI (reference sequence). The CDR3 covers 13 residues. Trimming removed 6 bases at V and 7 bases at J, with 13 bases between. CDR3 amino acids: CASRDRIPQPQHF. Here the CDR3 DNA reads TGTGCCAGCAGAGACAGAATACCCCAGCCCCAGCATTTT.